A selection of T cell receptor beta chains follows, all from one sample in a study of vaccination effects on CD4 cells after COVID-19. Libraries were prepared by immunoSEQ multiplex PCR; TCRdb keeps only in-frame clonotypes and omits some of them. The table lists tens of thousands of clones, 60% to 80% of them singletons, with around 2.8% in the top ten. These receptors' antigens are unknown. The sample here was CD4+ T cells from PBMCs cultured with HCoV-NL63 spike peptides, taken before COVID-19 vaccination. The origin of the receptors is a human donor who received a COVID-19 vaccine. Each CDR3 is given without its conserved first and last residue.

v_gene: TRBV10-1
j_gene: TRBJ2-5
CDR3aa: ASSSRTSGDQETQY

v_gene: TRBV18
j_gene: TRBJ1-1
CDR3aa: ASSPAENTEAF

v_gene: TRBV28
j_gene: TRBJ1-1
CDR3aa: ASRGTGTNTEAF

v_gene: TRBV12-3/TRBV12-4
j_gene: TRBJ1-5
CDR3aa: ASSLGYQPQH

v_gene: TRBV15
j_gene: TRBJ2-2
CDR3aa: ATSRGGQLNTGELF

v_gene: TRBV28
j_gene: TRBJ2-1
CDR3aa: ASMEIAGNNEQF

v_gene: TRBV7-2
j_gene: TRBJ2-3
CDR3aa: ASSFGGGANTQY

v_gene: TRBV3-1/TRBV3-2
j_gene: TRBJ2-1
CDR3aa: ASSQDLADAYNEQF

v_gene: TRBV3-1/TRBV3-2
j_gene: TRBJ1-2
CDR3aa: ASSQWGNLGARSGYT

v_gene: TRBV6-5
j_gene: TRBJ1-1
CDR3aa: ASSYSSAGITEAF

v_gene: TRBV2
j_gene: TRBJ2-5
CDR3aa: ASSEALSSGFGSGGYQETQY

v_gene: TRBV4-1
j_gene: TRBJ2-2
CDR3aa: ASSHLWAGELF

v_gene: TRBV6-5
j_gene: TRBJ1-6
CDR3aa: ASGTGSYNSPLH

v_gene: TRBV19
j_gene: TRBJ1-5
CDR3aa: ASTPRPPPGSNQPQH

v_gene: TRBV5-1
j_gene: TRBJ1-4
CDR3aa: ASSLVAATNEKLF

v_gene: TRBV7-8
j_gene: TRBJ1-3
CDR3aa: AAGGPDSGNTIY

v_gene: TRBV9
j_gene: TRBJ1-2
CDR3aa: ASSPPGGHYGYT

v_gene: TRBV4-3
j_gene: TRBJ1-5
CDR3aa: ASSQDSWPGAPQPQH

v_gene: TRBV5-1
j_gene: TRBJ1-2
CDR3aa: ASSLGGDSGYT

v_gene: TRBV7-2
j_gene: TRBJ1-1
CDR3aa: ASSEVSTLNTEAF

v_gene: TRBV30
j_gene: TRBJ1-2
CDR3aa: AFRDRESTNYGYT

v_gene: TRBV5-1
j_gene: TRBJ2-2
CDR3aa: ASSFVGGGTGELF

v_gene: TRBV7-2
j_gene: TRBJ1-5
CDR3aa: ASSLEVGSNQPQH

v_gene: TRBV7-2
j_gene: TRBJ1-2
CDR3aa: ASSLGVGNYGYT

v_gene: TRBV5-1
j_gene: TRBJ1-2
CDR3aa: ASSVQTGNYGYT

v_gene: TRBV29-1
j_gene: TRBJ1-4
CDR3aa: SVDSGGEKLF

v_gene: TRBV7-2
j_gene: TRBJ1-6
CDR3aa: ASSADRTDNSPLH

v_gene: TRBV7-6
j_gene: TRBJ2-2
CDR3aa: ASSLNQNTGELF

v_gene: TRBV5-4
j_gene: TRBJ2-1
CDR3aa: ASSWGRSSYNEQF

v_gene: TRBV18
j_gene: TRBJ1-1
CDR3aa: ASSPQATVNTEAF

v_gene: TRBV6-6
j_gene: TRBJ1-2
CDR3aa: ASSPGRASGYT

v_gene: TRBV21-1
j_gene: TRBJ2-6
CDR3aa: ASSKDGGRSGANVLT

v_gene: TRBV16
j_gene: TRBJ1-2
CDR3aa: ASSPDIEGYGYT

v_gene: TRBV18
j_gene: TRBJ2-3
CDR3aa: ASSGVRGTDTQY

v_gene: TRBV9
j_gene: TRBJ2-5
CDR3aa: ASSAQGGRETQY

v_gene: TRBV25-1
j_gene: TRBJ1-1
CDR3aa: ASSYPGSEGAF

v_gene: TRBV6-6
j_gene: TRBJ2-1
CDR3aa: ASSPRLAGVTYEQF

v_gene: TRBV6-5
j_gene: TRBJ1-2
CDR3aa: ASSYSGGEGYT

v_gene: TRBV18
j_gene: TRBJ1-1
CDR3aa: ASSAGATEAF

v_gene: TRBV28
j_gene: TRBJ2-3
CDR3aa: ASTWANTDTQY

v_gene: TRBV9
j_gene: TRBJ2-5
CDR3aa: ASSVGVLERETQY

v_gene: TRBV29-1
j_gene: TRBJ1-2
CDR3aa: SVDSQGGGYT

v_gene: TRBV4-3
j_gene: TRBJ1-6
CDR3aa: ASSQTGALDNSPLH

v_gene: TRBV28
j_gene: TRBJ1-2
CDR3aa: ASRTPGQAFGYT

v_gene: TRBV5-1
j_gene: TRBJ2-1
CDR3aa: ASSTRTSVNEQF

v_gene: TRBV7-2
j_gene: TRBJ2-1
CDR3aa: ASSLALSGGANEQF

v_gene: TRBV29-1
j_gene: TRBJ1-2
CDR3aa: SVDTGRFYGYT

v_gene: TRBV2
j_gene: TRBJ2-5
CDR3aa: ASKGFETQY

v_gene: TRBV7-2
j_gene: TRBJ1-6
CDR3aa: ASSSQGQGIHSPLH

v_gene: TRBV24-1
j_gene: TRBJ1-2
CDR3aa: ATSERDPGPTYGYT

v_gene: TRBV10-1
j_gene: TRBJ2-1
CDR3aa: ASSGLKAGSYNEQF

v_gene: TRBV5-1
j_gene: TRBJ2-3
CDR3aa: ASRSLGQATDTQY